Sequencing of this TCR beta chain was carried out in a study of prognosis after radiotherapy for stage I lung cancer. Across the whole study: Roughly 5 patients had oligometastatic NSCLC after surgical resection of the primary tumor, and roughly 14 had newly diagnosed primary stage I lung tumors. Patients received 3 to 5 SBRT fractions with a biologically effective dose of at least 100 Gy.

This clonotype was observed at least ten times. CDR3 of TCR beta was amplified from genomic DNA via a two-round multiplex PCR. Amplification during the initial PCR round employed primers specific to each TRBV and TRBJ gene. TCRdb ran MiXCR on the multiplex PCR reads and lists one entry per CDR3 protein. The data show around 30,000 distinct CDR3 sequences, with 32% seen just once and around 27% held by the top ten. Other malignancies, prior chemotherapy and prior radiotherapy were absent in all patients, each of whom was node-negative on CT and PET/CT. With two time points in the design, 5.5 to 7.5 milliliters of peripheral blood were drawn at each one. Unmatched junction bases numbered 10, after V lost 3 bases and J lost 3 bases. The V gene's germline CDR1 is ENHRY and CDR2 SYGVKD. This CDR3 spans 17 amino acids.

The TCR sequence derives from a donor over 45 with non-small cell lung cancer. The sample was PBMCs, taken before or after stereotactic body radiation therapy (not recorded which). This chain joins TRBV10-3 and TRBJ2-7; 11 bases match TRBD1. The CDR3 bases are TGTGCCATCAGTGATCCGGGACAGGGGGACTCTTTCTACGAGCAGTACTTC. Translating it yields CAISDPGQGDSFYEQYF.